The rows below give T cell receptor beta chains drawn from one sample of a study of T cell changes during pregnancy in multiple sclerosis. TCRdb keeps only in-frame clones here, not all; method: immunoSEQ multiplex PCR. The sample lists tens of thousands of clones, about nine tenths occurring once. The sequencing here drew on peripheral blood, taken after pregnancy. The origin of the receptors is a female donor in good health, enrolled as a control in a pregnancy study. The CDR3 runs from the conserved cysteine through the conserved F or W. A D gene is named only where the DNA matches it firmly. Not every row has a clone size; where given, it reads once, few, many or a size class.

V gene	clone size	D gene	J gene	CDR3 DNA	CDR3 protein
TRBV7-2	few	-	TRBJ2-7	TGTGCCAGCAGCCGCCCGAGGGGGGAGCAGTACTTC	CASSRPRGEQYF
TRBV10-3	-	TRBD2	TRBJ2-5	TGTGCCATCAGTGACCAGCGGGAGTCTAGGGGGACCCAGTACTTC	CAISDQRESRGTQYF
TRBV19	few	-	TRBJ1-1	TGTGCCAGTAGGTTATACACTGAAGCTTTCTTT	CASRLYTEAFF
TRBV28	-	-	TRBJ1-3	TGTGCCAGCAGCAGGGGTGAACGTGGAAACACCATATATTTT	CASSRGERGNTIYF
TRBV27	once	-	TRBJ2-2	TGTGCCAGCAGTTCGCGGAACACCGGGGAGCTGTTTTTT	CASSSRNTGELFF
TRBV14	-	-	TRBJ1-1	TGTGCCAGCAGGAAAGGGAGGAGAGAAGGAACTGAAGCTTTCTTT	CASRKGRREGTEAFF
TRBV6-5	once	-	TRBJ1-5	TGTGCCAGCACGGGGGGCCGTCGGCAGCCCCAGCATTTT	CASTGGRRQPQHF
TRBV13	-	TRBD1	TRBJ1-1	TGTGCCAGCAGCCCGCTCGGGGCAGGGGGTGTCACTGAAGCTTTCTTT	CASSPLGAGGVTEAFF
TRBV30	few	TRBD2	TRBJ2-1	TGTGCCTGGAGTGTCAGCGGGAGAACCTACAATGAGCAGTTCTTC	CAWSVSGRTYNEQFF
TRBV30	-	-	TRBJ1-5	TGTGCCTGGGGGGGCCTGGGACGGCTCAATCAGCCCCAGCATTTT	CAWGGLGRLNQPQHF
TRBV5-4	-	-	TRBJ1-4	TGTGCCAGCAGCTTGGGGACACGCAATGAAAAACTGTTTTTT	CASSLGTRNEKLFF
TRBV7-2	-	-	TRBJ2-3	TGTGCCAGCAGCTTGAGTAGGATGGGAGTCATCACAGATACGCAGTATTTT	CASSLSRMGVITDTQYF
TRBV11-2	-	-	TRBJ2-7	TGTGCCAGCAGGGCAGGGGTCACCTACGAGCAGTACTTC	CASRAGVTYEQYF
TRBV6-1	-	TRBD1	TRBJ1-5	TGTGCCAGCAGTGAGACAGGGGGAAATCAGCCCCAGCATTTT	CASSETGGNQPQHF
TRBV14	-	-	TRBJ1-3	TGTGCCAGCAGCCAAGAGGCCCGCGGGGTTGTCTCTGGAAACACCATATATTTT	CASSQEARGVVSGNTIYF
TRBV6-5	-	TRBD1	TRBJ1-1	TGTGCCAGCAACCTAAACAGGGGGAACACTGAAGCTTTCTTT	CASNLNRGNTEAFF
TRBV6-1	-	-	TRBJ1-2	TGTGCCAGCAGTGAAGTCCCCGAAACCCAATCGGATGGCTACACCTTC	CASSEVPETQSDGYTF
TRBV5-8	-	-	TRBJ2-7	TGTGCCAGCACGGGCAGGGACTCCTACGAGCAGTACTTC	CASTGRDSYEQYF
TRBV11-3	-	-	TRBJ2-7	TGTGCCAGCAGCCCTCCCGACCGGGTAAACGAGCAGTACTTC	CASSPPDRVNEQYF
TRBV18	-	-	TRBJ2-5	TGTGCCAGCTCACCACTCCCACAGGGAGAGACCCAGTACTTC	CASSPLPQGETQYF
TRBV14	-	TRBD1	TRBJ2-5	TGTGCCAGCAGCCTTGGCGGGACAGGGGGGCAGGAGACCCAGTACTTC	CASSLGGTGGQETQYF
TRBV6-5	-	TRBD1	TRBJ2-1	TGTGCCAGCAGTTATTCAGGGGGCCGCTGGAATGAGCAGTTCTTC	CASSYSGGRWNEQFF
TRBV30	-	TRBD2	TRBJ2-1	TGTGCCTGGAGTCGCCTTGGGACTAGCGGGACCCGGGGGCAGTTCTTC	CAWSRLGTSGTRGQFF
TRBV25-1	-	-	TRBJ1-4	TGTGCCAGCAGTGAATTTGGGGCATCTAATGAAAAACTGTTTTTT	CASSEFGASNEKLFF
TRBV7-6	-	TRBD1	TRBJ2-3	TGTGCCAGCAGCCCTTGGACAGGAGAGATCGCAGATACGCAGTATTTT	CASSPWTGEIADTQYF
TRBV5-4	once	TRBD1	TRBJ1-4	TGTGCCAGCAGCTTGGGAGGGGGCCGGGAAAAACTGTTTTTT	CASSLGGGREKLFF
TRBV7-9	-	-	TRBJ1-6	TGTGCCAGCAGCTTAGCGGGGCCCCCAAATTCACCCCTCCACTTT	CASSLAGPPNSPLHF
TRBV6-1	-	TRBD2	TRBJ2-7	TGCGCCAGCAGTGTTCGACTAGCGGGAGTAGGACAGCAGTACTTC	CASSVRLAGVGQQYF
TRBV7-2	-	-	TRBJ1-1	TGTGCCAGCAGCTTAGCTCGGGGATCCAACACTGAAGCTTTCTTT	CASSLARGSNTEAFF
TRBV19	-	TRBD1	TRBJ1-1	TGTGCCAGTAGTGGTGACAGGGGGAACACTGAAGCTTTCTTT	CASSGDRGNTEAFF
TRBV2	-	-	TRBJ2-1	TGTGCCAGCAGAGTCCGGAGTTTAGGCGATGAGCAGTTCTTC	CASRVRSLGDEQFF
TRBV10-3	-	-	TRBJ1-1	TGTGCCATCAGTTCACAGGGTTCCACTGAAGCTTTCTTT	CAISSQGSTEAFF
TRBV7-2	-	TRBD2	TRBJ2-3	TGTGCCAGCAGCTCCTCAGCGGGAGCAGCAGATACGCAGTATTTT	CASSSSAGAADTQYF
TRBV7-2	-	-	TRBJ1-5	TGTGCCAGCAGCTCGGGGGGCTGGCAGCCCCAGCATTTT	CASSSGGWQPQHF
TRBV19	-	TRBD2	TRBJ2-1	TGTGCCAGCAGACTAGCCACGGCAGGTCTACACAATGAGCAGTTCTTC	CASRLATAGLHNEQFF
TRBV19	-	TRBD1	TRBJ2-5	TGTGCCAGTACCCTCTCGACAGGGGCGTGGGAGACCCAGTACTTC	CASTLSTGAWETQYF
TRBV14	-	TRBD2	TRBJ2-1	TGTGCCAGCAGTCTGACTAGCGGAGTATCCTACAATGAGCAGTTCTTC	CASSLTSGVSYNEQFF
TRBV4-3	-	-	TRBJ1-4	TGCGCCAGCAGCCAGTTCAGGGCGGAGTCTAATGAAAAACTGTTTTTT	CASSQFRAESNEKLFF
TRBV27	-	TRBD2	TRBJ2-3	TGTGCCAGCAAGCGGGAGATCGCAGATACGCAGTATTTT	CASKREIADTQYF
TRBV6-1	-	-	TRBJ1-1	TGTGCCAGCAGTGACGGGGGGGCCGAAAGGTCTGAAGCTTTCTTT	CASSDGGAERSEAFF
TRBV6-5	-	-	TRBJ2-1	TGTGCCAGCAGTCCTGGGAGCTCCTACAATGAGCAGTTCTTC	CASSPGSSYNEQFF
TRBV7-2	-	-	TRBJ2-7	TGTGCCAGCAGCCCGCTAGAGTACGAGCAGTACTTC	CASSPLEYEQYF
TRBV6-6	-	-	TRBJ1-2	TGTGCCAGCAGTTACGGGCTTACAAGTTATGGCTACACCTTC	CASSYGLTSYGYTF
TRBV18	-	TRBD1	TRBJ2-7	TGTGCCAGCTCACACTCGACAGGGTCCTACGAGCAGTACTTC	CASSHSTGSYEQYF
TRBV19	-	TRBD1	TRBJ1-2	TGTGCCAGTAAGACGGGACAGGGTTATGGCTACACCTTC	CASKTGQGYGYTF
TRBV27	-	-	TRBJ1-2	TGTGCCAGCAGTTTAGTATCAGGCGATTCTCACTATGGCTACACCTTC	CASSLVSGDSHYGYTF
TRBV27	-	TRBD2	TRBJ2-1	TGTGCCAGTTCGGGATTTGGACTAGCGGGAGGCGGGAATGAGCAGTTCTTC	CASSGFGLAGGGNEQFF
TRBV9	-	TRBD2	TRBJ2-5	TGTGCCAGCAGCGTTAGCGGGCGGGGAGTGGGCCAGTACTTC	CASSVSGRGVGQYF
TRBV12-5	-	TRBD1	TRBJ1-5	TGTGCTAGTGGCCCCCAGGGGGACTCACAGCCCCAGCATTTT	CASGPQGDSQPQHF
TRBV5-1	-	-	TRBJ1-2	TGCGCCAGCAGCTTCAGCGCAGCTAACTATGGCTACACCTTC	CASSFSAANYGYTF
TRBV9	once	-	TRBJ1-5	TGTGCCAGCAGCCTCGGGGGGGCAGTCAATCAGCCCCAGCATTTT	CASSLGGAVNQPQHF
TRBV6-1	-	TRBD2	TRBJ2-1	TGTGCCACCGTACTAGCGGGGGGGTACAATGAGCAGTTCTTC	CATVLAGGYNEQFF